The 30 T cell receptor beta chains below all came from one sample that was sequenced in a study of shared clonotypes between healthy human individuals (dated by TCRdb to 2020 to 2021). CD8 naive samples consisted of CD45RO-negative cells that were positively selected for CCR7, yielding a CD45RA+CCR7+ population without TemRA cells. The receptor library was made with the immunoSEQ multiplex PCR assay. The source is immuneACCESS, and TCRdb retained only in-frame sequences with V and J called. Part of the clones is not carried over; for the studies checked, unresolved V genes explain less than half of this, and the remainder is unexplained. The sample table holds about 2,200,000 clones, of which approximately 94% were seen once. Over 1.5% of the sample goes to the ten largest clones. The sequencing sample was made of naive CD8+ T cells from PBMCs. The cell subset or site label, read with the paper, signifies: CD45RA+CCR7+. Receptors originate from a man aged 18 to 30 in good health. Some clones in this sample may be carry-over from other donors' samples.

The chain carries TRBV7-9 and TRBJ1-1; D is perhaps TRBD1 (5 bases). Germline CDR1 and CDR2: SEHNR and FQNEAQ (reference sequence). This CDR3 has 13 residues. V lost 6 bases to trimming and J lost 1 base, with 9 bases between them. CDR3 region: CASRGTSNTEAFF. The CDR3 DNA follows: TGTGCCAGCAGGGGGACCTCGAACACTGAAGCTTTCTTT.

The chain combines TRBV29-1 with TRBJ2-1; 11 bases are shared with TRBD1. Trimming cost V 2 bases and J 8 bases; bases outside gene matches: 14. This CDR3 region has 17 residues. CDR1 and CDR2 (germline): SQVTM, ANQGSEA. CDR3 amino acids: CSVENLLGTGGWDEQFF. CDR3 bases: TGCAGCGTTGAAAACCTATTAGGGACAGGGGGATGGGATGAGCAGTTCTTC.

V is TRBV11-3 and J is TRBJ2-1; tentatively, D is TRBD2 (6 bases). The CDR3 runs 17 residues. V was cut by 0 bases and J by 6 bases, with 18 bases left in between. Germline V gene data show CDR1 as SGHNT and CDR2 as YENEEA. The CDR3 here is CASSLEPGLNKRNEQFF. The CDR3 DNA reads TGTGCCAGCAGCTTAGAACCGGGACTCAATAAACGCAATGAGCAGTTCTTC.

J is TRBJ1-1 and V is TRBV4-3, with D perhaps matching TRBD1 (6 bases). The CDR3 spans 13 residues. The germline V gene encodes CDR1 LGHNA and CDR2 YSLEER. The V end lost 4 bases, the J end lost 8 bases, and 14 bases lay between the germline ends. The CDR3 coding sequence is TGCGCCAGCAGCCCAGACAGGTACGTCGAAGCTTTCTTT. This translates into CASSPDRYVEAFF.

This chain's CDR3 is CSASIRETQYF. The CDR3 DNA sequence: TGCAGTGCTAGCATCCGAGAGACCCAGTACTTC. This sequence joins TRBV20-1 and TRBJ2-5; D gene uncertain. V was trimmed by 3 bases and J by 4 bases, leaving 6 bases between them. There are 11 residues in the CDR3. Germline values: CDR1 DFQATT, CDR2 SNEGSKA (reference sequence).

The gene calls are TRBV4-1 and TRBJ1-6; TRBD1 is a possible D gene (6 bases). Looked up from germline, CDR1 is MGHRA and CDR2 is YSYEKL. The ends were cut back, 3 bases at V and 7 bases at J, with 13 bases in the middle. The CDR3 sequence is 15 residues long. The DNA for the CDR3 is TGCGCCAGCAGCCATGGAACAGGGCTGAATTCACCCCTCCACTTT. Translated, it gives CASSHGTGLNSPLHF.

Here the CDR3 reads CASSTIGTAYEQYF. CDR3 DNA sequence: TGTGCCAGCAGCACGATTGGAACGGCCTACGAGCAGTACTTC. The genes are TRBV27 and TRBJ2-7, with D hard to call. This CDR3 has 14 residues. Germline V lookup: CDR1 MNHEY, CDR2 SMNVEV (reference sequence). V was cut by 6 bases and J by 2 bases, with 14 bases left in between.

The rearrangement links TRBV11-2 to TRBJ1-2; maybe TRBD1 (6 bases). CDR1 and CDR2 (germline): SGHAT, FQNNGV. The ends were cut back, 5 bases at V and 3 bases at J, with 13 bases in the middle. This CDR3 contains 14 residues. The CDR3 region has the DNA TGTGCCAGCAGCCTTGGACAGAACTACTATGGCTACACCTTC. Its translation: CASSLGQNYYGYTF.

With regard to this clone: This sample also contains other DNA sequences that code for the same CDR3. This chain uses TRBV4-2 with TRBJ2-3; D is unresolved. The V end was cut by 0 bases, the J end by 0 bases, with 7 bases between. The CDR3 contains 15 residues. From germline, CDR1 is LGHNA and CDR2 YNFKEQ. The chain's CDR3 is CASSQDSRSTDTQYF. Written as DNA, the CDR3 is TGTGCCAGCAGCCAAGATTCAAGAAGCACAGATACGCAGTATTTT.

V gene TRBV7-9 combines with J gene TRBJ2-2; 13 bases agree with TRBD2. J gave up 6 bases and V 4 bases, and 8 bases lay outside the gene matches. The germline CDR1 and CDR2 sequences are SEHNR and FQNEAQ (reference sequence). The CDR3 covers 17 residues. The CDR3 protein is CASSSLAGGPLAGELFF. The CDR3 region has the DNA TGTGCCAGCAGCTCACTAGCGGGAGGGCCTTTAGCCGGGGAGCTGTTTTTT. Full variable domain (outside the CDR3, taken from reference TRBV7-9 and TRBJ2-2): DTGVSQNPRHKITKRGQNVTFRCDPISEHNRLYWYRQTLGQGPEFLTYFQNEAQLEKSRLLSDRFSAERPKGSFSTLEIQRTEQGDSAMYLCASSSLAGGPLAGELFFGEGSRLTVL.

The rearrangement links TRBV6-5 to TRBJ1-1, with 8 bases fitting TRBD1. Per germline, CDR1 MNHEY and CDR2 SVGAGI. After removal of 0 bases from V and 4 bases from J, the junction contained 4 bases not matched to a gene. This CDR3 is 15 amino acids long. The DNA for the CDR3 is TGTGCCAGCAGTTACTCGAGGACAGGGAGCACTGAAGCTTTCTTT. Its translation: CASSYSRTGSTEAFF.

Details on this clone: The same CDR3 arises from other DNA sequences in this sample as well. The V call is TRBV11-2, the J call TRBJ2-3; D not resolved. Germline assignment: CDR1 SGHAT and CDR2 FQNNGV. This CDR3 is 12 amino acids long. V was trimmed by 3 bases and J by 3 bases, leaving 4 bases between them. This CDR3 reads CASSLGTDTQYF. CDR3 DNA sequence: TGTGCCAGCAGCTTGGGGACAGATACGCAGTATTTT.

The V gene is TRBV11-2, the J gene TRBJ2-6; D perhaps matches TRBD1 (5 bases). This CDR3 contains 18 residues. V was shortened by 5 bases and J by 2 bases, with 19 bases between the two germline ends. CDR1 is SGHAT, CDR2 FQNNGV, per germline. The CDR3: CASSSPKRWGPGANVLTF. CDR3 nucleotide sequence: TGTGCCAGCAGCAGCCCAAAACGTTGGGGCCCTGGGGCCAACGTCCTGACTTTC.

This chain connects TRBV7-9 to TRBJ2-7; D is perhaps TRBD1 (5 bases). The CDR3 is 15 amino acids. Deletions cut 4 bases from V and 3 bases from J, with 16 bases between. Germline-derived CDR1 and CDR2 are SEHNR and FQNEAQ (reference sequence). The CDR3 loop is CASSWQADTHYEQYF. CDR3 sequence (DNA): TGTGCCAGCAGCTGGCAGGCGGACACCCACTACGAGCAGTACTTC.

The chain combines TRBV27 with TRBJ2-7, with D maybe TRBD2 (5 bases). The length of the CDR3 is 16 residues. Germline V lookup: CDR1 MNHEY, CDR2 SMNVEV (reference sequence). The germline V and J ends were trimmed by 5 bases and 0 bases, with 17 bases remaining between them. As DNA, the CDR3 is TGTGCCAGCAGTCTCAACGGACTCTTAGGCTCCTACGAGCAGTACTTC. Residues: CASSLNGLLGSYEQYF.

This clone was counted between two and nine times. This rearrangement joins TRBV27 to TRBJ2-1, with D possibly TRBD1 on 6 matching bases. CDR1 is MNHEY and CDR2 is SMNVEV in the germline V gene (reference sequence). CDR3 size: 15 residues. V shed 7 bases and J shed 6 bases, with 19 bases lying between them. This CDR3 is CASTAGVLGINEQFF. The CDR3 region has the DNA TGTGCCAGCACCGCAGGGGTTTTAGGTATCAATGAGCAGTTCTTC.

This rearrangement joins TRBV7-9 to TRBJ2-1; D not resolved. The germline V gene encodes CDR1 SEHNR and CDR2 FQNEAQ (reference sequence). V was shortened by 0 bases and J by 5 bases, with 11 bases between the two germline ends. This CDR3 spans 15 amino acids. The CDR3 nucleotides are TGTGCCAGCAGCTTAGCAGGGTCGATACACAATGAGCAGTTCTTC. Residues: CASSLAGSIHNEQFF.

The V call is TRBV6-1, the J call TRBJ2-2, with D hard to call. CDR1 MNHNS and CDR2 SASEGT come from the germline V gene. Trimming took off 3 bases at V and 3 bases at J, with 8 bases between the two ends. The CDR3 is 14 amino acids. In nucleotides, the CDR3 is TGTGCCAGCAGTGATAGGCAGCACACCGGGGAGCTGTTTTTT. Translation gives CASSDRQHTGELFF.

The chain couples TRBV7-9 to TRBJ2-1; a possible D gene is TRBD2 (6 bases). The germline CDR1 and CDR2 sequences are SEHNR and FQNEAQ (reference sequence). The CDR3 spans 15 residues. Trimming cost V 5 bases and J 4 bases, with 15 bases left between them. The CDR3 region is CASSPRRAAYNEQFF. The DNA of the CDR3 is TGTGCCAGCAGCCCCAGGAGGGCCGCGTACAATGAGCAGTTCTTC.

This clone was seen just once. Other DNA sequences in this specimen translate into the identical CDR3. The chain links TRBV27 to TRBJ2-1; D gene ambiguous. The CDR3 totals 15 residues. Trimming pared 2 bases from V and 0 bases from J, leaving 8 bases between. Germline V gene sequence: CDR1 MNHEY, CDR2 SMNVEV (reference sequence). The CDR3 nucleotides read TGTGCCAGCAGTTTAAGGGTGAGCTCCTACAATGAGCAGTTCTTC. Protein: CASSLRVSSYNEQFF.

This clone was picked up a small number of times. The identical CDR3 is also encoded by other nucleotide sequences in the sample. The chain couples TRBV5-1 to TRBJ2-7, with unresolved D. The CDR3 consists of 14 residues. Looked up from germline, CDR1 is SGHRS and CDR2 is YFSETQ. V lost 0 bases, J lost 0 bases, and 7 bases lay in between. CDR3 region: CASSLGGSSYEQYF. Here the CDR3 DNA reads TGCGCCAGCAGCTTGGGTGGAAGCTCCTACGAGCAGTACTTC.

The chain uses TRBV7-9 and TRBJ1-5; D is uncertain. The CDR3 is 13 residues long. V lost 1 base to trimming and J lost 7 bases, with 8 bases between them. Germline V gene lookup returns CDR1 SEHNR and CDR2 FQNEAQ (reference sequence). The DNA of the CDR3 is TGTGCCAGCAGCTTAGGGGTCGAGCAGCCCCAGCATTTT. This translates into CASSLGVEQPQHF.

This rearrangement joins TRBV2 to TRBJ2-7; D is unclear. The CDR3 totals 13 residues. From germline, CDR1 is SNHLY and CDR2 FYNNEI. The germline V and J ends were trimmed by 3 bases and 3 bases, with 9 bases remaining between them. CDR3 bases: TGTGCCAGCAGTGACGGAGCGAACTACGAGCAGTACTTC. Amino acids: CASSDGANYEQYF.

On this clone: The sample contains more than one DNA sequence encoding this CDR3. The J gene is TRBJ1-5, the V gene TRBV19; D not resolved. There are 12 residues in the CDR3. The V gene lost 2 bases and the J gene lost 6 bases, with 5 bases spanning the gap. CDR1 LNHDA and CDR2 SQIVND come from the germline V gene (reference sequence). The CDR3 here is CASSIRGQPQHF. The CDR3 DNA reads TGTGCCAGTAGTATACGAGGTCAGCCCCAGCATTTT.

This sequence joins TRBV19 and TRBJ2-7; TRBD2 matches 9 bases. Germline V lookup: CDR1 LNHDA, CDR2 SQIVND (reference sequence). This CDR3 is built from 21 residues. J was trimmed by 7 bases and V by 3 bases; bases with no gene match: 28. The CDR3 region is CASSIRSPPWNRAGGPSEQYF. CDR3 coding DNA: TGTGCCAGTAGTATTCGTAGTCCGCCGTGGAACCGGGCGGGAGGGCCGAGTGAGCAGTACTTC.

The CDR3 sequence is CASSLDTSGRAGIQYF. CDR3 nucleotide sequence: TGTGCCAGCAGCTTAGATACTAGCGGGAGGGCCGGGATTCAGTACTTC. This chain joins TRBV11-2 and TRBJ2-4, with 13 positions matching TRBD2. The CDR3 length is 16 residues. The V gene end was trimmed by 0 bases and the J gene end by 10 bases; junction bases not matched to a gene: 6. CDR1 and CDR2 from the germline V gene are SGHAT and FQNNGV.

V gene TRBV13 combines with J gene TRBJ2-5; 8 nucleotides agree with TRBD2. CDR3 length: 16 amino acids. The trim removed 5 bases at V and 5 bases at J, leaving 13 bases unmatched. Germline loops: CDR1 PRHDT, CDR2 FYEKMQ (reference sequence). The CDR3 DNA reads TGTGCCAGCAGCCCGCGGGGGGCACCCCGGTTTGAGACCCAGTACTTC. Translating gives CASSPRGAPRFETQYF. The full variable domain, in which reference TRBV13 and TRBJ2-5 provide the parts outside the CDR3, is AAGVIQSPRHLIKEKRETATLKCYPIPRHDTVYWYQQGPGQDPQFLISFYEKMQSDKGSIPDRFSAQQFSDYHSELNMSSLELGDSALYFCASSPRGAPRFETQYFGPGTRLLVL.

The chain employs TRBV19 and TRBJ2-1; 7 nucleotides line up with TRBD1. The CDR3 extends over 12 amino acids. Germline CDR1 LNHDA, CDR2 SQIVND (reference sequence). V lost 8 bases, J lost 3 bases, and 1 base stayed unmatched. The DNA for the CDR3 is TGTGCCAGTCGACAGGGCTACAATGAGCAGTTCTTC. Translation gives CASRQGYNEQFF.

The CDR3 region has the DNA TGCAGCGTTGTGGGGGGCCCTTTCTCCTACGAGCAGTACTTC. Encoded protein: CSVVGGPFSYEQYF. The chain recombines TRBV29-1 with TRBJ2-7; D possibly uses TRBD1 or TRBD2 (6 bases each). With 4 bases removed from V and 0 bases from J, the gap between germline ends came to 13 bases. The germline V gene encodes CDR1 SQVTM and CDR2 ANQGSEA. The CDR3 is made up of 14 amino acids.

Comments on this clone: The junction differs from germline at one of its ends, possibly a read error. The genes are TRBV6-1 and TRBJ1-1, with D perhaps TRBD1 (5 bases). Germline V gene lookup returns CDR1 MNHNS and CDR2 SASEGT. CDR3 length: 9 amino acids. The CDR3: CASSEIGGF. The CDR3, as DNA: TGTGCCAGCAGTGAAATCGGGGGCTTT.